This passage covers 13 T cell receptor beta chains from one sample sequenced in a study of T cell responses to AZD1222 COVID-19 vaccine. Sequencing used immunoSEQ multiplex PCR; TCRdb keeps in-frame clones, though not all of them. The data contain about 120,000 clones, roughly 84% of them singletons. Sequencing used peripheral blood, obtained on day 0 of AZD1222 vaccination. The receptors here all came from an adult in good health.

The chain links TRBV15 to TRBJ2-7; the D call may be TRBD1 or TRBD2 (5 bases each). The V gene's germline CDR1 is LNHNV and CDR2 YYDKDF (reference sequence). The CDR3 consists of 14 residues. V was shortened by 2 bases and J by 5 bases, with 13 bases between the two germline ends. The CDR3 nucleotides read TGTGCCACCAGCAGACCGGGGCTACGTAACGAGCAGTACTTC. Residues: CATSRPGLRNEQYF.

CDR3 nucleotides: TGTGCCAGCAGCCAAGATCTGACGGCAGAAGTTAACTATGGCTACACCTTC. Its protein product is CASSQDLTAEVNYGYTF. The chain couples TRBV3-1 (or the pseudogene TRBV3-2) to TRBJ1-2, with D uncertain. Looked up from germline, CDR1 is LGHDT and CDR2 is YNNKEL (reference sequence). Trimming removed 0 bases from V and 1 base from J, with 15 bases in between. The CDR3 runs to 17 residues.

The V and J genes are TRBV30 and TRBJ2-1, with 8 bases aligning to TRBD1. CDR1 and CDR2 from the germline V gene are GTSNPN and SVGIG (reference sequence). The CDR3 extends over 13 amino acids. V lost 5 bases, J lost 7 bases, and 7 bases stayed unmatched. The CDR3 nucleotides are TGTGCCTGGTCGGGGACAGGCCTTAATGAGCAGTTCTTC. Amino acid sequence: CAWSGTGLNEQFF.

The chain employs TRBV3-1 (or the pseudogene TRBV3-2) and TRBJ2-7; D is undetermined. Germline assignment: CDR1 LGHDT and CDR2 YNNKEL (reference sequence). The CDR3 is made up of 16 amino acids. V lost 1 base and J lost 2, with 15 bases in between. The CDR3 region is CASSQVSGPKPYEQYF. DNA of the CDR3: TGTGCCAGCAGCCAAGTGTCCGGGCCCAAACCCTACGAGCAGTACTTC.

This chain connects TRBV5-4 to TRBJ1-1; D is perhaps TRBD1 (5 bases). Trimming left V 0 bases short and J 1 base short, with 7 bases between. In germline, CDR1 is SGHNT, CDR2 YYREEE (reference sequence). The length of the CDR3 is 14 residues. The CDR3 DNA is TGTGCCAGCAGCTTGGGGAGGGGGAACACTGAAGCTTTCTTT. It translates to CASSLGRGNTEAFF.

V gene TRBV5-3 combines with J gene TRBJ1-4; 10 bases are a match to TRBD1. TRBV5-3 has ORF status, its function being uncertain. CDR3 length: 17 amino acids. V was clipped by 4 bases and J by 6 bases; unmatched bases: 12. The DNA of the CDR3 is TGTGCCAGAAGCCGGGGACAGGGGTATTTAATACATGAAAAACTGTTTTTT. Amino acid sequence: CARSRGQGYLIHEKLFF.

This rearrangement joins TRBV3-1 (or the pseudogene TRBV3-2) to TRBJ2-1, with D perhaps being TRBD1 or TRBD2 (6 bases each). The germline CDR1 and CDR2 sequences are LGHDT and YNNKEL (reference sequence). The CDR3 is 14 residues long. The germline V and J ends were trimmed by 4 bases and 6 bases, with 13 bases remaining between them. The CDR3 spells CASSRKGGSNEQFF. The CDR3 region has the DNA TGTGCCAGCAGCCGAAAGGGGGGCTCCAATGAGCAGTTCTTC.

V gene TRBV6-4 combines with J gene TRBJ2-1, with 7 nucleotides matching TRBD1. This CDR3 has 14 residues. Trimming at V came to 7 bases and at J to 8 bases, leaving 11 bases not matched to a gene. Germline V lookup: CDR1 MRHNA, CDR2 SNTAGT. The CDR3 nucleotides are TGTGCCAGCACCAAATCACAGGGGTCGGATGAGCAGTTCTTC. As protein: CASTKSQGSDEQFF.

J is TRBJ2-7 and V is TRBV6-5; TRBD2 might be the D (6 bases). Looked up from germline, CDR1 is MNHEY and CDR2 is SVGAGI. V lost 10 bases to trimming and J lost 4 bases, with 20 bases between them. The CDR3 has 14 amino acids. CDR3 protein: CATSLAGPEYEQYF. The CDR3 DNA reads TGTGCCACCTCTTTGGCGGGGCCCGAGTACGAGCAGTACTTC.

The sample holds one count of this clone. CDR3 DNA: TGTGCCAGCAGTTGGCGGGGTCGTCAAGAGACCCAGTACTTC. Translating gives CASSWRGRQETQYF. The V and J genes are TRBV28 and TRBJ2-5, with a tentative D call TRBD2 (6 bases). The CDR3 is 14 residues long. The V and J ends lost 4 bases and 2 bases respectively, with 11 bases between them. CDR1 MDHEN and CDR2 SYDVKM come from the germline V gene. Supplemented by reference TRBV28 and TRBJ2-5, the full variable domain reads DVKVTQSSRYLVKRTGEKVFLECVQDMDHENMFWYRQDPGLGLRLIYFSYDVKMKEKGDIPEGYSVSREKKERFSLILESASTNQTSMYLCASSWRGRQETQYFGPGTRLLVL.

The chain carries TRBV28 and TRBJ1-2; D is unclear. Between the trimmed V and J ends, which lost 3 bases and 8 bases, there was a span of 13 bases. Germline V gene lookup returns CDR1 MDHEN and CDR2 SYDVKM. CDR3 length: 13 amino acids. CDR3 in DNA: TGTGCCAGCAGTTTGGCCCCCTACTTGGGCTACACCTTC. Protein: CASSLAPYLGYTF.

The gene calls are TRBV19 and TRBJ1-6; 7 bases match TRBD1. This CDR3 is 14 amino acids long. Losses at the gene ends were 3 bases for V and 7 bases for J; bases not matched to a gene: 3. In germline, CDR1 is LNHDA, CDR2 SQIVND (reference sequence). The CDR3 loop is CASSIGGQNSPLHF. The CDR3 nucleotides read TGTGCCAGTAGTATTGGGGGACAGAATTCACCCCTCCACTTT.

This clone has just one count. The V call is TRBV28, the J call TRBJ1-1, with D possibly TRBD1 on 6 matching bases. In germline, CDR1 is MDHEN, CDR2 SYDVKM. This CDR3 comprises 15 residues. Trimming stripped 3 bases from V and 5 bases from J, with 16 bases between. CDR3 residues: CASSFTGQQVTEAFF. Here the CDR3 DNA reads TGTGCCAGCAGTTTCACCGGACAGCAAGTGACTGAAGCTTTCTTT.